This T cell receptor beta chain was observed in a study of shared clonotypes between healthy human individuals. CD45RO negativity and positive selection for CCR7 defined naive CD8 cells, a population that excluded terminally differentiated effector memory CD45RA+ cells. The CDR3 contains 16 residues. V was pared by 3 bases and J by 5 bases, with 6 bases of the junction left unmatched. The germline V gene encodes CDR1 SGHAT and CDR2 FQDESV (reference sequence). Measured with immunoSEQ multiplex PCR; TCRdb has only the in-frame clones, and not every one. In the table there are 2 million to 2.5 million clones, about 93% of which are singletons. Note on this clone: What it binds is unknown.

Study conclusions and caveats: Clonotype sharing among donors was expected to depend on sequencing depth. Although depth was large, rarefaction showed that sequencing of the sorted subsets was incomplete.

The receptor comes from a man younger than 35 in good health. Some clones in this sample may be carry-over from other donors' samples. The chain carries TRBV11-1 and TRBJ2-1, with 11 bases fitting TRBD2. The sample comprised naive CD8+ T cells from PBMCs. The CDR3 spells CASSLVTSGRNNEQFF. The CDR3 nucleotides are TGTGCCAGCAGCTTGGTAACTAGCGGGAGAAACAATGAGCAGTTCTTC.